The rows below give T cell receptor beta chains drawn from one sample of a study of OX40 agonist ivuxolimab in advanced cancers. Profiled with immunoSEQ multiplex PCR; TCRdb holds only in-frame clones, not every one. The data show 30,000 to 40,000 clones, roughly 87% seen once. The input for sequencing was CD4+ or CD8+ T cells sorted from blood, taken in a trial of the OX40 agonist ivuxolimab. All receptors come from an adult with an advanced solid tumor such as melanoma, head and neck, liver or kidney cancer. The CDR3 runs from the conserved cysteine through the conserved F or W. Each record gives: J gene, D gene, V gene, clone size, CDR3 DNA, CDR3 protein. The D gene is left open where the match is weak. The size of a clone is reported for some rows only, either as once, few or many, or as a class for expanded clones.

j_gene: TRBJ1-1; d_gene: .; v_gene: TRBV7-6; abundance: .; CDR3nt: TGTGCCAGTGCCTGGAGGGGAGCCACTGAAGCTTTCTTT; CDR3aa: CASAWRGATEAFF
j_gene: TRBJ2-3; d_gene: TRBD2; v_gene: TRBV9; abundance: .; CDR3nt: TGTGCCAGCAGCGTAGTCGACGGGGGGGTTTCCACAGATACGCAGTATTTT; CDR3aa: CASSVVDGGVSTDTQYF
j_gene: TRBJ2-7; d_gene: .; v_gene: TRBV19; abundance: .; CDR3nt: TGTGCCAGTAGTGAAAACAGGGTAATCGAATACGAGCAGTACTTC; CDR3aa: CASSENRVIEYEQYF
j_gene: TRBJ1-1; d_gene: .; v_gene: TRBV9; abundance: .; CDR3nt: TGTGCCAGCAGCGTAGATGGGTCTTTGAACACTGAAGCTTTCTTT; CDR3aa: CASSVDGSLNTEAFF
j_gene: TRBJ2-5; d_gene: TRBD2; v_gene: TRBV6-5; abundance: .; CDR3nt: TGTGCCAGCAGTTACAATTCGGGGGGGGTCGGAGAGACCCAGTACTTC; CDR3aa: CASSYNSGGVGETQYF
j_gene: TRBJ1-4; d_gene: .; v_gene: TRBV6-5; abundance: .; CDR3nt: TGTGCCAGCCAGGGGTTTTCAAATGAAAAACTGTTTTTT; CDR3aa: CASQGFSNEKLFF
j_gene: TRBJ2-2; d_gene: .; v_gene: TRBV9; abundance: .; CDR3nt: TGTGCCAGCAGCCTCGGGGATACCACCGGGGAGCTGTTTTTT; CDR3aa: CASSLGDTTGELFF
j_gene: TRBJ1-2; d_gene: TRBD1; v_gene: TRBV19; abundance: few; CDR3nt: TGTGCCAGTAGAATCGGGACAGGGGTTGGCTATGGCTACACCTTC; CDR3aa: CASRIGTGVGYGYTF
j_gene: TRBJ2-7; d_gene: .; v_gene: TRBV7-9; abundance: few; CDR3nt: TGTGCCAGCAGCTTAGAGAGGCAGGGCAGGTCCTACGAGCAGTACTTC; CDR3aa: CASSLERQGRSYEQYF
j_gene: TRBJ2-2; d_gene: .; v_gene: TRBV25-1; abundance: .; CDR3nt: TGTGCCGTTGGGGAGGTGGGGGAGCTGTTTTTT; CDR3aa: CAVGEVGELFF
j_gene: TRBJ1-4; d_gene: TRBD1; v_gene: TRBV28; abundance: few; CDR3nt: TGTGCCAGCACCCCTTACCGGACAGGGGGAGAAAAACTGTTTTTT; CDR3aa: CASTPYRTGGEKLFF
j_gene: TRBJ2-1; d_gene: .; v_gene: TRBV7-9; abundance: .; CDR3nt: TGTGCCAGCAGCTTCTTTGGTGGTGATGAGCAGTTCTTC; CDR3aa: CASSFFGGDEQFF
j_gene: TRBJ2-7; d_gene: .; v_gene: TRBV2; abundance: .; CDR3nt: TGTGCCAGCAGCAGCTACGAGCAGTACTTC; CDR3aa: CASSSYEQYF
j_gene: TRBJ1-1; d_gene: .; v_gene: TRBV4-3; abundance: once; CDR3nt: TGCGCCAGCAGCCAAGAAGGGCCAGCCTTCACTGAAGCTTTCTTT; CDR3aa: CASSQEGPAFTEAFF
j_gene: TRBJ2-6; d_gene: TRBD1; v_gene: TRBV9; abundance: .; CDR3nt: TGTGCCAGCAGCGCCTTTTTGGACAGGGGCGTCTCTGGGGCCAACGTCCTGACTTTC; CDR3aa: CASSAFLDRGVSGANVLTF
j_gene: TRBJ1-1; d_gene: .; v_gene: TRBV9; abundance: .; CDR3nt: TGTGCCAGCAGCGTAGAGTCAGGGGCCTGGACTGAAGCTTTCTTT; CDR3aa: CASSVESGAWTEAFF
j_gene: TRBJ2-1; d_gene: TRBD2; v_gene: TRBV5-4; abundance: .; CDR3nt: TGTGCCAGCACCCACCAAGGACTAGCATACAATGAGCAGTTCTTC; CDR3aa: CASTHQGLAYNEQFF
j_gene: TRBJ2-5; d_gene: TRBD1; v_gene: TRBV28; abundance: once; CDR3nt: TGTGCCAGCAGTTTATACAGGGGCGGGGAGACCCAGTACTTC; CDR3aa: CASSLYRGGETQYF